This passage covers 18 T cell receptor beta chains from one sample sequenced in a study of blood T cells in healthy people across ages. The second PCR ran roughly 7 to 12 cycles with a sample-barcoded 5' primer and J-beta primers. TCRdb re-derived calls from the 5' RACE reads in MiXCR, one entry per CDR3 protein. The table lists 700,000 to 850,000 distinct CDR3 sequences, about 34% of them singletons. Input material: blood. The receptors were sampled from a man younger than 30 in good health.

Here the CDR3 reads CAWSQSGETQYF. CDR3 DNA: TGTGCCTGGAGTCAAAGCGGAGAGACCCAGTACTTC. V usage is TRBV30 and J usage is TRBJ2-5, with D possibly matching TRBD2 (5 bases). V lost 2 bases to trimming and J lost 4 bases, with 8 bases between them. Per germline, CDR1 GTSNPN and CDR2 SVGIG (reference sequence). The CDR3 is made up of 12 amino acids.

V gene TRBV7-2 combines with J gene TRBJ1-5; D call uncertain. Trimming took 4 bases from V and 6 from J, leaving 13 bases between them. Germline V gene lookup returns CDR1 SGHTA and CDR2 FQGNSA. The CDR3 is 14 residues long. The CDR3 coding sequence is TGTGCCAGCAGCTCGGGCCCCGGAGTTCAGCCCCAGCATTTT. Protein sequence: CASSSGPGVQPQHF.

CDR3 sequence reads: CASSPTARETQYF. Here the CDR3 DNA reads TGTGCCAGCAGCCCGACAGCTAGAGAGACCCAGTACTTC. This chain joins TRBV12-3 or TRBV12-4 and TRBJ2-5, with TRBD1 as a possible D gene (5 bases). This CDR3 has 13 residues. V was pared by 6 bases and J by 4 bases, with 12 bases between.

This chain connects TRBV27 to TRBJ1-2, with D uncertain. This CDR3 comprises 15 residues. CDR1 is MNHEY, CDR2 SMNVEV, per germline (reference sequence). V gave up 5 bases and J gave up 8 bases, with 21 bases separating them. The CDR3 region has the DNA TGTGCCAGCAGTCCCTACCGGACCGTCCAGGAGGGCTACACCTTC. It translates to CASSPYRTVQEGYTF.

On this clonotype itself: A much larger clonotype is one base distant, so this may be a read error. The chain is built from TRBV12-3 or TRBV12-4 and TRBJ2-4; 7 bases line up with TRBD1. The end of the DNA is better explained by TRBJ2-7, so the J call may be wrong. The length of the CDR3 is 12 residues. The CDR3 DNA reads TGTGCCGGCAGTTTGACAGGGCTCGAGCAGTACTTC. Translated, it gives CAGSLTGLEQYF.

A remark on this clonotype: The junction and the germline gene differ at one end; a read error may be behind it. The chain employs TRBV5-1 and TRBJ1-1; 9 nucleotides line up with TRBD1. Germline V gene sequence: CDR1 SGHRS, CDR2 YFSETQ. The CDR3 covers 13 residues. The CDR3 region has the DNA TGCGCCAGCACCACGGACAGGGGCACTAAAGCTTTCTTT. Translation gives CASTTDRGTKAFF.

This clonotype was observed at least ten times. This chain uses TRBV5-1 with TRBJ2-5, with no clear D. This CDR3 has 14 residues. Germline V lookup: CDR1 SGHRS, CDR2 YFSETQ. Trimming removed 0 bases from V and 2 bases from J, with 8 bases in between. The CDR3 DNA is TGCGCCAGCAGCTTGGGACGCACTCAAGAGACCCAGTACTTC. Encoded protein: CASSLGRTQETQYF.

The V and J genes are TRBV5-1 and TRBJ2-1, with D perhaps given as TRBD1 or TRBD2 (5 bases each). This CDR3 has 14 residues. CDR1 is SGHRS, CDR2 YFSETQ, per germline. V gave up 8 bases and J gave up 8 bases, with 20 bases separating them. CDR3 nucleotides: TGCGCCAGTAACCAGGGATACCTGGGGGATGAGCAGTTCTTC. It encodes CASNQGYLGDEQFF. Supplemented by reference TRBV5-1 and TRBJ2-1, the full variable domain reads KAGVTQTPRYLIKTRGQQVTLSCSPISGHRSVSWYQQTPGQGLQFLFEYFSETQRNKGNFPGRFSGRQFSNSRSEMNVSTLELGDSALYLCASNQGYLGDEQFFGPGTRLTVL.

This clonotype was detected a few times. V usage is TRBV7-8 and J usage is TRBJ2-4; D unresolved. Germline assignment: CDR1 SGHVS and CDR2 FQNEAQ. V shed 2 bases and J shed 0 bases, with 11 bases lying between them. CDR3 length: 16 residues. CDR3 bases: TGTGCCAGCAGCTTATACAAGGGTTTAGCCAAAAACATTCAGTACTTC. It specifies CASSLYKGLAKNIQYF.

Only a few counts were recorded for this clonotype. The chain links TRBV20-1 to TRBJ1-4; 9 nucleotides line up with TRBD1. CDR3 length: 13 residues. CDR1 DFQATT and CDR2 SNEGSKA come from the germline V gene (reference sequence). V dropped 5 bases and J dropped 8; count of bases not matched to a gene: 6. The CDR3 region has the DNA TGCAGTGCTTGGGACAGGGAAGGGGAAAAACTGTTTTTT. Residues: CSAWDREGEKLFF.

This chain connects TRBV6-2 or TRBV6-3 to TRBJ2-1, with 9 bases lining up with TRBD2. CDR1 MNHEY and CDR2 SVGEGT come from the germline V gene. The ends lost 6 bases at V and 5 bases at J; junction bases unmatched: 2. There are 13 residues in the CDR3. The CDR3 region is CASRASGDNEQFF. CDR3 nucleotide sequence: TGTGCCAGCAGGGCTAGCGGGGACAATGAGCAGTTCTTC.

The gene calls are TRBV9 and TRBJ2-3; 8 nucleotides line up with TRBD2. The CDR3 is 15 amino acids. V lost 3 bases to trimming and J lost 1 base; unmatched junction nucleotides: 4. Germline V gives CDR1 SGDLS, CDR2 YYNGEE. CDR3 residues: CASSGAGARTDTQYF. The CDR3 DNA is TGTGCCAGCAGCGGAGCGGGGGCCCGCACAGATACGCAGTATTTT.

CDR3 region: CASSLRMNGRQNTEAFF. In nucleotides, the CDR3 is TGTGCCAGCAGTTTAAGAATGAATGGGCGGCAGAACACTGAAGCTTTCTTT. The V call is TRBV12-3 or TRBV12-4, the J call TRBJ1-1; no definite D call. Trimming left V 2 bases short and J 1 base short, with 17 bases between. The CDR3 has 17 amino acids.

In this sample, this clonotype turned up many times. The CDR3 region is CAISESRGRSSGANVLTF. The CDR3 nucleotides read TGTGCCATCAGTGAGTCAAGGGGAAGAAGCTCTGGGGCCAACGTCCTGACTTTC. The rearrangement uses TRBV10-3 and TRBJ2-6; tentative D call: TRBD1 (5 bases). The V end lost 0 bases, the J end lost 0 bases, and 12 bases lay between the germline ends. Germline V gene sequence: CDR1 ENHRY, CDR2 SYGVKD. This CDR3 has 18 residues.

CDR3 sequence: CASSLEAGALEPQHF. The CDR3 nucleotides are TGTGCCAGCAGCTTAGAGGCGGGGGCTTTGGAGCCCCAGCATTTT. The rearrangement links TRBV7-2 to TRBJ1-5, with D tentatively TRBD1 (6 bases). Germline V gene data show CDR1 as SGHTA and CDR2 as FQGNSA. The CDR3 contains 15 residues. The V gene lost 1 base and the J gene lost 8 bases, with 15 bases spanning the gap.

This chain connects TRBV7-2 to TRBJ1-2; 8 nucleotides match TRBD1. The CDR3 runs 14 residues. The J segment lost 3 bases and the V segment lost 4 bases, leaving 4 bases of the junction unmatched. CDR1 and CDR2 from the germline V gene are SGHTA and FQGNSA. The CDR3 protein is CASSSRGLDYGYTF. The CDR3 nucleotides are TGTGCCAGCAGCTCCAGGGGGCTTGACTATGGCTACACCTTC. Using reference TRBV7-2 and TRBJ1-2 for the parts outside the CDR3, the full variable domain is GAGVSQSPSNKVTEKGKDVELRCDPISGHTALYWYRQSLGQGLEFLIYFQGNSAPDKSGLPSDRFSAERTGGSVSTLTIQRTQQEDSAVYLCASSSRGLDYGYTFGSGTRLTVV.

This clonotype was counted at least ten times. V is TRBV6-5 and J is TRBJ1-2, with D unclear. Per the germline V gene, CDR1 is MNHEY and CDR2 is SVGAGI. V lost 2 bases and J 1 base, leaving 5 bases between the germline ends. CDR3 size: 13 residues. The CDR3 region is CASSYDINYGYTF. The CDR3 region has the DNA TGTGCCAGCAGTTACGACATTAACTATGGCTACACCTTC.

CDR3 protein: CASSRMDSLRGYTF. As DNA, the CDR3 is TGTGCCAGCAGCCGTATGGACAGCCTACGTGGCTACACCTTC. The genes are TRBV12-3 or TRBV12-4 and TRBJ1-2; a weak D match, TRBD1 (6 bases). The CDR3 runs 14 residues. V lost 6 bases and J 7 bases, leaving 18 bases between the germline ends.